This entry features one TCR beta chain sequence. CDR1 and CDR2 from the germline V gene are SQVTM and ANQGSEA. This CDR3 contains 13 residues. V lost 7 bases to trimming and J lost 5 bases; unmatched junction nucleotides: 5. The table came from immunoSEQ multiplex PCR; TCRdb's copy has only in-frame clones and leaves some out. The sample comprises roughly 230,000 clones, more than 70% of which are singletons, and approximately 3.8% rests with the top ten. The sample comes from a study of blood T cell repertoires in COVID-19. V and J are TRBV29-1 and TRBJ2-4, with 10 bases that match TRBD1. Sequenced material: peripheral blood. This receptor was identified in a woman older than 75 with acute or convalescent COVID-19. CDR3 sequence: CSAQTGGQNIQYF. Here the CDR3 DNA reads TGCAGCGCGCAGACAGGGGGCCAAAACATTCAGTACTTC.